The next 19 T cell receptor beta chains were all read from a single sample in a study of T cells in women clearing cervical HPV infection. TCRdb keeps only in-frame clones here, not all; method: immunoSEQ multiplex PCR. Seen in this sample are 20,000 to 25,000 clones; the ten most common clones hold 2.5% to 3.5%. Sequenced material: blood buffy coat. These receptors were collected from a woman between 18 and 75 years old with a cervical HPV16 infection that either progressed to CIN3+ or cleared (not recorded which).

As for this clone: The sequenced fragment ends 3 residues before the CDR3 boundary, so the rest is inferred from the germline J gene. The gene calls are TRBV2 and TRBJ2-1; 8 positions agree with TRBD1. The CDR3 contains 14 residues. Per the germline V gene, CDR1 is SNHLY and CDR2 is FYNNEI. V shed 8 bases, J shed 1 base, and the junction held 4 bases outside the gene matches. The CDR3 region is CASCRGQSYNEQFF. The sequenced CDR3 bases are TGTGCCAGCTGCAGGGGGCAATCCTACAATGAG.

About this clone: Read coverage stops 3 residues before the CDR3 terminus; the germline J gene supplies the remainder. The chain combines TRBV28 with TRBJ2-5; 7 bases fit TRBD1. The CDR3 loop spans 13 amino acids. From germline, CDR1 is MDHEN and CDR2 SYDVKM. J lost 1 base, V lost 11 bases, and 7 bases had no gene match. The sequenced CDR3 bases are TGTGCCGCAACTGACAGGGTCCAAGAGACC. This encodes CAATDRVQET. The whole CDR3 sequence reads CAATDRVQETQYF.

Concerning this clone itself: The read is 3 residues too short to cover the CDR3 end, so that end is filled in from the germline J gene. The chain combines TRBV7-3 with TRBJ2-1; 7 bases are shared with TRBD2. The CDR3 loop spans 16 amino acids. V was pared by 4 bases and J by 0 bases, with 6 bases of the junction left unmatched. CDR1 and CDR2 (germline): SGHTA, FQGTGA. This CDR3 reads CASSSLAASSYNEQFF. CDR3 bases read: TGTGCCAGCAGCTCGCTAGCGGCGAGCTCCTACAATGAG.

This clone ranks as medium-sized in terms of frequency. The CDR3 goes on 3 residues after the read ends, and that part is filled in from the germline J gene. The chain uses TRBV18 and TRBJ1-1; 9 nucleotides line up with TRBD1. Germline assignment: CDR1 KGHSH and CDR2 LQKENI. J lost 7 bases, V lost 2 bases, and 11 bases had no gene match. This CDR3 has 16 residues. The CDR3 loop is CASSPRRTGEVIEAFF. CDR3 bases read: TGTGCCAGCTCACCAAGAAGGACAGGGGAGGTAATTGAA. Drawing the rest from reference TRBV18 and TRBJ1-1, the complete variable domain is NAGVMQNPRHLVRRRGQEARLRCSPMKGHSHVYWYRQLPEEGLKFMVYLQKENIIDESGMPKERFSAEFPKEGPSILRIQQVVRGDSAAYFCASSPRRTGEVIEAFFGQGTRLTVV.

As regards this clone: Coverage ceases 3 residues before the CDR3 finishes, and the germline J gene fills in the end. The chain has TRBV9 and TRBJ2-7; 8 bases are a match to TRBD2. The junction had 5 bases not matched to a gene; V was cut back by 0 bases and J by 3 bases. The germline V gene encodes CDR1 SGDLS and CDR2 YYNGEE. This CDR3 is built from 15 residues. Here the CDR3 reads CASSVAIAGNYEQYF. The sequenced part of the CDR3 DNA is TGTGCCAGCAGCGTAGCTATAGCGGGAAACTACGAG.

This CDR3 reads CASSPATAFTGELFF. CDR3 DNA (partial): TGTGCCAGCAGCCCGGCGACAGCTTTCACCGGGGAG. J is TRBJ2-2 and V is TRBV7-2; tentatively, D is TRBD1 (5 bases). The read gets to within 3 residues of the CDR3 end, and the germline J gene fills in the rest. Germline loops: CDR1 SGHTA, CDR2 FQGNSA. This CDR3 spans 15 amino acids. With 5 bases removed from V and 4 bases from J, the gap between germline ends came to 14 bases.

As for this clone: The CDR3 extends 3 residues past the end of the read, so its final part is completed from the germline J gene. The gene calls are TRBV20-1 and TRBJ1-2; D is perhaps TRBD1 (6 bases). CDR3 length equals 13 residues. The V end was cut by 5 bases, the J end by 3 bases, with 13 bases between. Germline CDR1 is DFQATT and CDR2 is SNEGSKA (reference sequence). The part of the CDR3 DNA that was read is TGCAGTGCTGGGGGCCCCCACGACTATGGC. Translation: CSAGGPHDYG. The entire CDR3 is CSAGGPHDYGYTF.

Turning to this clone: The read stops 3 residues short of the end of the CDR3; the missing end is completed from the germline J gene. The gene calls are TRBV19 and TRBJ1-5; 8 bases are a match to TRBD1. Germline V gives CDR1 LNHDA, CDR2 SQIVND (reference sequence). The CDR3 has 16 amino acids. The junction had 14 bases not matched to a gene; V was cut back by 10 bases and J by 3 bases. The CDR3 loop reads CATRDRGIAFNQPQHF. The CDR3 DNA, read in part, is TGTGCCACCCGAGACAGGGGTATTGCGTTCAATCAGCCC. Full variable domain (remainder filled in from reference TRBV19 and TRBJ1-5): DGGITQSPKYLFRKEGQNVTLSCEQNLNHDAMYWYRQDPGQGLRLIYYSQIVNDFQKGDIAEGYSVSREKKESFPLTVTSAQKNPTAFYLCATRDRGIAFNQPQHFGDGTRLSIL.

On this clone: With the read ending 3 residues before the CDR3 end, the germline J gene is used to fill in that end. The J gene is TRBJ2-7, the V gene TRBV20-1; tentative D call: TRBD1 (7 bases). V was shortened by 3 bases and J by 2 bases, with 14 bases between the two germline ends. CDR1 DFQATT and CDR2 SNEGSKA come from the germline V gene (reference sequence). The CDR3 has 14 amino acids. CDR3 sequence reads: CSARWGDRPYEQYF. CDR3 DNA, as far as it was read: TGCAGTGCTAGGTGGGGGGACAGACCCTACGAG.

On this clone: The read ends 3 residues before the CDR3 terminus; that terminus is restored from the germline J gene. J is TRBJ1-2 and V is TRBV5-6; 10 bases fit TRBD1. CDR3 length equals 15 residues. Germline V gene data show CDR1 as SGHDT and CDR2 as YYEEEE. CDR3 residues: CASSTFDRGQRGYTF. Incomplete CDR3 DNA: TGTGCCAGCAGCACCTTCGACAGGGGGCAAAGAGGC.

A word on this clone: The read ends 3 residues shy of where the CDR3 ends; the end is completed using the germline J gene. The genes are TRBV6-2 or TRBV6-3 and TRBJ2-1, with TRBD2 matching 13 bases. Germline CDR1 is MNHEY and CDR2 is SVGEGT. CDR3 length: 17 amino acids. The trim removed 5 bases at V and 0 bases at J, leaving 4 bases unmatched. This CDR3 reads CASSTGTSGISYNEQFF. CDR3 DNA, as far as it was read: TGTGCCAGCAGTACCGGGACTAGCGGGATCTCCTACAATGAG.

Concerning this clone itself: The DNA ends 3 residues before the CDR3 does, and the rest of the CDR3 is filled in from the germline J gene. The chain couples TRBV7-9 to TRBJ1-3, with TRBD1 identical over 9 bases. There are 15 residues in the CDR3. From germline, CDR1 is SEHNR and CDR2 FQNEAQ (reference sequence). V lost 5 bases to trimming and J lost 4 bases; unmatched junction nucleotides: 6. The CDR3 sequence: CASSGTGTGGNTIYF. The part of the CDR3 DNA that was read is TGTGCCAGCAGCGGGACCGGGACAGGGGGAAACACC.

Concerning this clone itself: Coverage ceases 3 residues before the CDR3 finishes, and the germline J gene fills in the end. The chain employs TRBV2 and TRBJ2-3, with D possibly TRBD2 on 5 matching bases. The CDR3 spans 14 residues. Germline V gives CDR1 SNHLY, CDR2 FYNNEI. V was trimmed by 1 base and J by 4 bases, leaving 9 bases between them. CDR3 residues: CASSEERFADTQYF. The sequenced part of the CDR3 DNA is TGTGCCAGCAGTGAAGAGCGGTTCGCAGATACG.

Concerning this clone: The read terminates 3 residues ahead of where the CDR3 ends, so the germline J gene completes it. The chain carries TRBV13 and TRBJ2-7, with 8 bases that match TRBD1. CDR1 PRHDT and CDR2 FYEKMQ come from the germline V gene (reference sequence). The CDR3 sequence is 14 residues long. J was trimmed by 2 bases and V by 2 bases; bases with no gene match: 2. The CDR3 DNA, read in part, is TGTGCCAGCAGCTTATCGGACAGGGCCTACGAG. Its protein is CASSLSDRAYE. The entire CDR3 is CASSLSDRAYEQYF.

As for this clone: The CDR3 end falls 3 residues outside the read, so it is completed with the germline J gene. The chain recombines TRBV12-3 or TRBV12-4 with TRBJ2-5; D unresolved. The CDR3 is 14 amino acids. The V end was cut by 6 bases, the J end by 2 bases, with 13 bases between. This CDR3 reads CASRKSARQETQYF. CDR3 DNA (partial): TGTGCCAGCAGGAAAAGCGCCCGTCAAGAGACC.

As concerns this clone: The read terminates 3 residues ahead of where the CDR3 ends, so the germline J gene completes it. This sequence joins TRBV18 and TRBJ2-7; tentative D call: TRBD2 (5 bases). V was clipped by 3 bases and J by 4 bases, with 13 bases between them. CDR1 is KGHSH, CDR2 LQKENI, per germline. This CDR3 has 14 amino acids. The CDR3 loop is CASSPNEGLYEQYF. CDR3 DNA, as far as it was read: TGTGCCAGCTCACCCAATGAGGGTTTGTACGAG.

CDR3 bases read: TGCGCCAGCATGAGGACAGGGGGGACCTACGAG. Translated, it gives CASMRTGGTYE. The whole CDR3 is CASMRTGGTYEQYF. This chain connects TRBV5-1 to TRBJ2-7; TRBD1 agrees at 10 bases. The read terminates 3 residues before the CDR3 end, so the remaining end is supplied by the germline J gene. CDR1 is SGHRS, CDR2 YFSETQ, per germline. The length of the CDR3 is 14 residues. J gave up 2 bases and V 6 bases, and 5 bases lay outside the gene matches.

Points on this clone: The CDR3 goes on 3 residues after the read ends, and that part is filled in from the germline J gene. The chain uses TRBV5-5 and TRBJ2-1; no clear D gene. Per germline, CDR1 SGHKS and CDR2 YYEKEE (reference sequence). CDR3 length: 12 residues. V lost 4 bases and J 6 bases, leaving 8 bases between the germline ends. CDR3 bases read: TGTGCCAGCAGCCTTAGCACCAATGAG. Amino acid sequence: CASSLSTNE. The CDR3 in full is CASSLSTNEQFF.

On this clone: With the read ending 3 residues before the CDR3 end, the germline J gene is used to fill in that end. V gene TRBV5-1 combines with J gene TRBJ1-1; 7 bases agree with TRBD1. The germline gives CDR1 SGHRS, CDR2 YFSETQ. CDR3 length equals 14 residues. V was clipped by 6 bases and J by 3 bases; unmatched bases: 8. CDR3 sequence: CASNKGGTDTEAFF. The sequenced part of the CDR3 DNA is TGCGCCAGCAACAAAGGGGGCACGGACACTGAA.